This TCR beta chain was captured in a study of response to subunit inactivated influenza vaccine. The CDR3 is 15 amino acids. The trim removed 1 base at V and 4 bases at J, leaving 8 bases unmatched. Germline CDR1 is DFQATT and CDR2 is SNEGSKA (reference sequence). Study-wide results and caveats: New T cells are recruited in small numbers by each seasonal influenza vaccination, according to the authors' suggestion.

TCRdb re-analysed the RT-PCR reads in MiXCR, keeping a single row per CDR3 protein. In the table there are a few hundred thousand distinct CDR3 sequences, about 10% of which are singletons. This clonotype was seen more than once but under ten times. The antigen is unknown. The material was PBMCs from blood, obtained about 40 days after vaccination. The clonotype was recovered from a man aged 45-60 years who received an inactivated influenza vaccine. V is TRBV20-1 and J is TRBJ2-3; 7 bases align to TRBD1. CDR3 DNA sequence: TGCAGTGCTAGAGTTTGGGACAGCCCCGCAGATACGCAGTATTTT. Translated: CSARVWDSPADTQYF.